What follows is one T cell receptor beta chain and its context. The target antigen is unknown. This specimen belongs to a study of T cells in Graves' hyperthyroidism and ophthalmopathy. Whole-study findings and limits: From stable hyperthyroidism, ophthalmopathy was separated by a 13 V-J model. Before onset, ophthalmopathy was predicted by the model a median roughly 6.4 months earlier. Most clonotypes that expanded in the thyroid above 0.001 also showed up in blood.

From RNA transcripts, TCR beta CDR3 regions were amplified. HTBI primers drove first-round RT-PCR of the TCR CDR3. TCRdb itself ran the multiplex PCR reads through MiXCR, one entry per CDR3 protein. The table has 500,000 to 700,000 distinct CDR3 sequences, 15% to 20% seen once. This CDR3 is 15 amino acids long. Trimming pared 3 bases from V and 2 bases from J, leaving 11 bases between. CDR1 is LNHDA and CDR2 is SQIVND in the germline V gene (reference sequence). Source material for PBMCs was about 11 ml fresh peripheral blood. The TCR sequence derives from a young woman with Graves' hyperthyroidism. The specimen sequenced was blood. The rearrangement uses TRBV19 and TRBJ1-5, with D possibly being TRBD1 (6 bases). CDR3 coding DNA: TGTGCCAGTAGTATTGGAAGGGGGGGCAATCAGCCCCAGCATTTT. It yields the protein CASSIGRGGNQPQHF. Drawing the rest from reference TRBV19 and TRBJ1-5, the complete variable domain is DGGITQSPKYLFRKEGQNVTLSCEQNLNHDAMYWYRQDPGQGLRLIYYSQIVNDFQKGDIAEGYSVSREKKESFPLTVTSAQKNPTAFYLCASSIGRGGNQPQHFGDGTRLSIL.